This is a list of T cell receptor beta chains from one sample in a study of blood T cells in healthy people across ages. MiXCR, run by TCRdb on the 5' RACE reads, gives a single entry per CDR3 protein. This sample carries 1.2 million to 1.5 million distinct CDR3 sequences, approximately 60% of them seen once, and the ten largest clones take about 6.7%. The sequenced sample was blood. These receptors came from a man aged 18 to 30 in good health. CDR3s include the opening cysteine and the closing phenylalanine or tryptophan. Size is stated for part of the rows, as once, few or many counts, or as a class when the clone is expanded.

clone_size: .; v_call: TRBV10-3; cdr3_aa: CAITPGLSNYGYTF
clone_size: .; v_call: TRBV7-8; cdr3_aa: CASSLFTGTGVYEQYF
clone_size: few; v_call: TRBV4-2; cdr3_aa: CASSQAPADTQYF
clone_size: few; v_call: TRBV7-9; cdr3_aa: CASSFPGRTGNYGYTF
clone_size: few; v_call: TRBV5-1; cdr3_aa: CASSLAPLAEDTQYF
clone_size: .; v_call: TRBV20-1; cdr3_aa: CSASIRGTYEQYF
clone_size: .; v_call: TRBV12-3/TRBV12-4; cdr3_aa: CASSSPLGYNEQFF
clone_size: .; v_call: TRBV20-1; cdr3_aa: CSARQQDTLAKNIQYF
clone_size: .; v_call: TRBV12-3/TRBV12-4; cdr3_aa: CASSFAVDVSGDEQYF
clone_size: .; v_call: TRBV10-3; cdr3_aa: CATNYLASNEPFF
clone_size: .; v_call: TRBV27; cdr3_aa: CASSLATRLAGENEQFF